This is a list of T cell receptor beta chains from one sample in a study of technical replicates of blood from a handful of donors. Repertoires were generated with immunoSEQ multiplex PCR, while TCRdb's copy carries only in-frame clones and drops some. The sample shows tens of thousands of clones, around 92% of them seen only once. Sequencing input: T cells isolated from PBMCs. The receptor set was obtained from a human donor in good health. Each CDR3 is given with its conserved first and last residue.

CAWSATGGQPQHF,13,TRBV30,TRBJ1-5
CAWTLANEQFF,11,TRBV30,TRBJ2-1
CASSLTGREAFF,12,TRBV7-3,TRBJ1-1
CASSEGQGPYGYTF,14,TRBV2,TRBJ1-2
CSGGGRLGETQYF,13,TRBV29-1,TRBJ2-5
CATSSFGDSKYEQYF,15,TRBV15,TRBJ2-7
CASSVDHFRQFF,12,TRBV9,TRBJ2-1
CASSGQGVADTQYF,14,TRBV18,TRBJ2-3
CASSLEGGGQPQHF,14,TRBV5-1,TRBJ1-5
CASSPHRGNDEQYF,14,TRBV5-1,TRBJ2-7
CASTGDFAYEQYF,13,TRBV2,TRBJ2-7
CASSRDRTNYGYTF,14,TRBV25-1,TRBJ1-2
CASRWTANYGYTF,13,TRBV28,TRBJ1-2
CASSVSAGANNEQFF,15,TRBV9,TRBJ2-1
CSSSSGADTEAFF,13,TRBV29-1,TRBJ1-1
CASSYNGIYEQYF,13,TRBV6-5,TRBJ2-7
CASSGDENEQFF,12,TRBV27,TRBJ2-1
CASSPTTGDEKLFF,14,TRBV4-1,TRBJ1-4
CASSYLSEAFF,11,TRBV6-5,TRBJ1-1
CASSLLAGMNTEAFF,15,TRBV9,TRBJ1-1
CASSKGQATNEKLFF,15,TRBV21-1,TRBJ1-4
CSVGDITSYEQYF,13,TRBV29-1,TRBJ2-7
CASSNQGSYEQYF,13,TRBV19,TRBJ2-7
CASSFNTGNTIYF,13,TRBV5-4,TRBJ1-3
CASSSRGKDGELFF,14,TRBV7-3,TRBJ2-2
CASRTRTEAFF,11,TRBV6-6,TRBJ1-1
CASSQEVGGSGNQPQHF,17,TRBV4-2,TRBJ1-5
CASSQGRGYGYTF,13,TRBV4-1,TRBJ1-2
CASSFPQSMNTEAFF,15,TRBV11-3,TRBJ1-1
CASSLGILGGNPEEGYTF,18,TRBV7-3,TRBJ1-2
CASSYSPGQGGELFF,15,TRBV7-7,TRBJ2-2
CASSYSRASNQPQHF,15,TRBV6-5,TRBJ1-5